This is a list of T cell receptor beta chains from one sample in a study of T-cell memory formation after mild COVID-19. MiXCR, applied by TCRdb to the 5' RACE reads, yields one record per CDR3 protein. The data show 100,000 to 150,000 distinct CDR3 sequences, with about 5.9% seen just once and 2% to 2.5% held by the top ten. Input material: PBMCs or a T cell subset sorted from them (not recorded which). These receptors were taken from an adult woman who had mild COVID-19 (a few samples of this study predate the infection). Cell type and time point are not known. The CDR3 runs from the conserved cysteine through the conserved F or W. D genes are given only for firm matches. The size of a clone is reported for some rows only, either as once, few or many, or as a class for expanded clones.

clone_size d_call j_call v_call cdr3_nt cdr3_aa
few NA TRBJ2-6 TRBV29-1 TGCAGCGTCGACAGCTCCTCTGGGGCCAACGTCCTGACTTTC CSVDSSSGANVLTF
few NA TRBJ2-2 TRBV6-5 TGTGCCAGCAGTTCGGGGCCCCTTAGGGCCGCCGGGGAGCTGTTTTTT CASSSGPLRAAGELFF
few NA TRBJ2-6 TRBV6-1 TGTGCCAGCAGCCTCAGATGGGGAGCTGGGGCCAACGTCCTGACTTTC CASSLRWGAGANVLTF
few NA TRBJ2-5 TRBV24-1 TGTGCCACCAGTGACCCCCAACCGGGCCCAGGGAGAGAGACCCAGTACTTC CATSDPQPGPGRETQYF
many NA TRBJ2-7 TRBV3-1 TGTGCCAGCAGCCACCCCCAGGGTAGGTCCTACGAGCAGTACTTC CASSHPQGRSYEQYF
few TRBD1 TRBJ1-1 TRBV7-9 TGTGCCAGCAACAACAGGGGGCGGACTGAAGCTTTCTTT CASNNRGRTEAFF
many NA TRBJ1-4 TRBV6-5 TGTGCCAGCAGTAGGACAGAAGCTAATGAAAAACTGTTTTTT CASSRTEANEKLFF
few TRBD2 TRBJ2-7 TRBV18 TGTGCCAGCTCACCCCTACCGGGAGGGCCCTCGTACGAGCAGTACTTC CASSPLPGGPSYEQYF
NA TRBD1 TRBJ2-2 TRBV7-6 TGTGCCAGCAGTCAACAGGGGGCGAAGGGAACCGGGGAGCTGTTTTTT CASSQQGAKGTGELFF
NA NA TRBJ1-1 TRBV2 TGTGCCAGCACCGAAGGAGCGAACACTGAAGCTTTCTTT CASTEGANTEAFF
few TRBD2 TRBJ2-7 TRBV12-3/TRBV12-4 TGTGCCAGCAGTCCCGGGACTATCACCTACGAGCAGTACTTC CASSPGTITYEQYF
once NA TRBJ1-1 TRBV12-5 TGTGCTAGTGGTTGGAGAGACGGGGGCACTGAAGCTTTCTTT CASGWRDGGTEAFF
NA TRBD1 TRBJ1-2 TRBV6-1 TGTGCCAGCAGTGAAACGACAGGGTATGGCTACACCTTC CASSETTGYGYTF
few NA TRBJ2-7 TRBV6-2/TRBV6-3 TGTGCCAGCAGCTACGAACAGGGTTACGAGCAGTACTTC CASSYEQGYEQYF
NA NA TRBJ2-7 TRBV27 TGTGCCAGCAGGGGACTGGGGAGCTACGAGCAGTACTTC CASRGLGSYEQYF
many NA TRBJ2-7 TRBV12-3/TRBV12-4 TGTGCCAGCAGTTACAGCAACTCCTACGAGCAGTACTTC CASSYSNSYEQYF
NA NA TRBJ1-2 TRBV7-2 TGTGCCAGCAGCTTAGGGGGAGCGGTGGCGGGCTATGGCTACACCTTC CASSLGGAVAGYGYTF
NA NA TRBJ2-5 TRBV5-1 TGCGCCAGCAGCTTACGGCCGGGACACCAAGAGACCCAGTACTTC CASSLRPGHQETQYF
few TRBD2 TRBJ2-3 TRBV20-1 TGCAGTGCTAGCGCACTAGCGGGGGGCACAGATACGCAGTATTTT CSASALAGGTDTQYF
few TRBD2 TRBJ2-1 TRBV6-5 TGTGCCAGCAGGGCCTTGAGCGGGGGGAGTAATGAGCAGTTCTTC CASRALSGGSNEQFF
many NA TRBJ1-4 TRBV29-1 TGCAGCGTTCGCTGTGTCCTGACGGAGGAAAAACTGTTTTTT CSVRCVLTEEKLFF
many NA TRBJ1-2 TRBV9 TGTGCCAGCAGCGTAGAGGGAGGGACGGGCGGCTACACCTTC CASSVEGGTGGYTF
few NA TRBJ1-1 TRBV29-1 TGCAGCGTTGAAGGGACTCTGAACACTGAAGCTTTCTTT CSVEGTLNTEAFF
NA NA TRBJ2-1 TRBV24-1 TGTGCCACCAGTGATTCGTCTCTCGCACTAGTAAGGAGCTATGAGCAGTTCTTC CATSDSSLALVRSYEQFF
NA TRBD1 TRBJ2-3 TRBV20-1 TGCAGTGCCGCCCGGAGGCAGGGGGCGGGATATACGCAGTATTTT CSAARRQGAGYTQYF
NA TRBD1 TRBJ2-1 TRBV7-2 TGTGCCAGCAGCAGTCAGGGGGCGAGTTCCTACAATGAGCAGTTCTTC CASSSQGASSYNEQFF
NA NA TRBJ1-2 TRBV7-8 TGTGCCAGCAGCGCACAGGGACGGGGCTTAATGAGTGGCTACACCTTC CASSAQGRGLMSGYTF
NA NA TRBJ2-5 TRBV20-1 TGCAGTGCTACAGTCCAAGAGACCCAGTACTTC CSATVQETQYF
NA TRBD1 TRBJ1-1 TRBV12-3/TRBV12-4 TGTGCCAGCAGAACTGACAGGGGGCGCATGTCCACTGAAGCTTTCTTT CASRTDRGRMSTEAFF
many NA TRBJ2-3 TRBV6-5 TGTGCCAGCAGTTGGGGGAATACGCAGTATTTT CASSWGNTQYF
many TRBD1 TRBJ1-1 TRBV5-1 TGCGCCAGCAGCTTGGCTGCGGGACAGCTGAACACTGAAGCTTTCTTT CASSLAAGQLNTEAFF